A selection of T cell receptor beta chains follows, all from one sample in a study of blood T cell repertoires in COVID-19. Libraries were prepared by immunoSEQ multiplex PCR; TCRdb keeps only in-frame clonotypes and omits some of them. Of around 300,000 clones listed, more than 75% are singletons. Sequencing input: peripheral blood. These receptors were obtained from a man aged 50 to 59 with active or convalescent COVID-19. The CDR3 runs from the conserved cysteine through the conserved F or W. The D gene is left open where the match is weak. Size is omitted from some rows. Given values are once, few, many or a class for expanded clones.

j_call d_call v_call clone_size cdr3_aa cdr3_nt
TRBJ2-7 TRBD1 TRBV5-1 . CASSSGTGGNEQYF TGCGCCAGCAGTTCCGGGACAGGGGGAAACGAGCAGTACTTC
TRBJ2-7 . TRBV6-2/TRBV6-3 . CASSSFLSGSSYEQYF TGTGCCAGCAGTTCTTTTCTTAGCGGAAGCTCCTACGAGCAGTACTTC
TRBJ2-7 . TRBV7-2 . CASSFRRFDEQYF TGTGCCAGCAGCTTCAGGCGTTTCGACGAGCAGTACTTC
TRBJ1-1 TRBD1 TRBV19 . CASKTTGGGEAFF TGTGCCAGTAAAACCACAGGGGGCGGCGAAGCTTTCTTT
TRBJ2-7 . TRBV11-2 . CASSLQGGYEQYF TGTGCCAGCAGCTTACAGGGGGGCTACGAGCAGTACTTC
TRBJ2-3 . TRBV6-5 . CASGAGRYTDTQYF TGTGCCAGCGGGGCCGGGCGGTACACAGATACGCAGTATTTT
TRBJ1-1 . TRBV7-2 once CASSPTGGQNTEAFF TGTGCCAGCAGCCCTACGGGAGGACAGAACACTGAAGCTTTCTTT
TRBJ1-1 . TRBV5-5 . CASSLNTEAFF TGTGCCAGCAGCCTCAACACTGAAGCTTTCTTT
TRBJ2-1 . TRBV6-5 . CASATSYDRNEQFF TGTGCCAGCGCAACTAGTTACGACAGGAATGAGCAGTTCTTC
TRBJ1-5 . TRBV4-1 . CASSQDYGIGNQPQHF TGCGCCAGCAGCCAAGATTACGGGATTGGCAATCAGCCCCAGCATTTT
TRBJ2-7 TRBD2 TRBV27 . CASSFLVRGGRYEQYF TGTGCCAGCAGTTTTCTCGTACGGGGGGGCCGGTACGAGCAGTACTTC
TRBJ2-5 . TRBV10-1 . CASSESMYQETQYF TGCGCCAGCAGTGAGTCTATGTACCAAGAGACCCAGTACTTC
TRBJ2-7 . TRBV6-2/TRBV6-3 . CASSYPNSANFEQYF TGTGCCAGCAGTTACCCGAACAGTGCCAACTTCGAGCAGTACTTC
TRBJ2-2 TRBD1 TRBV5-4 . CASSPGQENTGELFF TGTGCCAGCAGCCCGGGACAGGAGAACACCGGGGAGCTGTTTTTT
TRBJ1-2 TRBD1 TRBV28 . CASSQDRADYGYTF TGTGCCAGCAGTCAGGACAGGGCCGACTATGGCTACACCTTC
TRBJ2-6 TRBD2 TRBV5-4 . CASSPGLAGVGANVLTF TGTGCCAGCAGCCCGGGACTAGCGGGAGTGGGGGCCAACGTCCTGACTTTC
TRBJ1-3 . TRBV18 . CASSPPGLGGNTIYF TGTGCCAGCTCACCACCCGGGTTGGGTGGAAACACCATATATTTT
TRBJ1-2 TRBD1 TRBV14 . CASSQDPGTDYGYTF TGTGCCAGCAGCCAAGATCCCGGGACAGACTATGGCTACACCTTC
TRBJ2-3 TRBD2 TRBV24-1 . CATSDFPGLAGNALGDTQYF TGTGCCACCAGTGATTTTCCTGGCCTAGCGGGAAACGCTTTGGGAGATACGCAGTATTTT
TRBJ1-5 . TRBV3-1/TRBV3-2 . CASSQVFSRDTRSNQPQHF TGTGCCAGCAGCCAAGTTTTTTCCAGGGATACTCGATCCAATCAGCCCCAGCATTTT
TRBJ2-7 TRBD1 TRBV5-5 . CASSLQGTGDYEQYF TGTGCCAGCAGCTTGCAAGGGACAGGAGACTACGAGCAGTACTTC
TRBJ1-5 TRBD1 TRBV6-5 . CASSYDRGRVGQPQHF TGTGCCAGCAGTTACGACAGGGGGCGCGTCGGTCAGCCCCAGCATTTT
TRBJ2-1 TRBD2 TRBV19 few CASSMGTSGSVMFF TGTGCCAGTAGTATGGGGACTAGCGGGAGTGTGATGTTCTTC
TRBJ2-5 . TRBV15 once CATSSPGVAQETQYF TGTGCCACCAGCAGCCCAGGTGTGGCCCAAGAGACCCAGTACTTC
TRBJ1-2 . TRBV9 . CASSVGGLKEHGYTF TGTGCCAGCAGCGTGGGGGGTCTGAAAGAGCATGGCTACACCTTC
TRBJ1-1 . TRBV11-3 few CASAKEGREGTEAFF TGTGCCAGCGCCAAGGAGGGCAGGGAAGGCACTGAAGCTTTCTTT
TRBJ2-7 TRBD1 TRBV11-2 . CASSTQTGFYEQYF TGTGCCAGCAGCACACAGACAGGGTTCTACGAGCAGTACTTC
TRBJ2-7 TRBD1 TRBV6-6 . CASSYLGQGAYEQYF TGTGCCAGCAGTTACTTGGGACAGGGGGCCTACGAGCAGTACTTC
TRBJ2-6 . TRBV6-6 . CASSSVTSGANVLTF TGTGCCAGCAGTTCAGTAACCTCTGGGGCCAACGTCCTGACTTTC
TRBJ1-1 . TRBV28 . CASSLESEAFF TGTGCCAGCAGTTTGGAGAGTGAAGCTTTCTTT
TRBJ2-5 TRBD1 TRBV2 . CASSPGGGETQYF TGTGCCAGCAGTCCAGGGGGCGGGGAGACCCAGTACTTC
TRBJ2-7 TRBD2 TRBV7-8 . CASSRTGTSGASYEQYF TGTGCCAGCAGCAGGACCGGGACTAGCGGCGCCTCCTACGAGCAGTACTTC
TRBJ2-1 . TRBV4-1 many CASSRDNEQFF TGCGCCAGCAGCCGAGACAATGAGCAGTTCTTC
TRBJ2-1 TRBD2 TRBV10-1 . CASSGPPGSGGKYNEQFF TGCGCCAGCAGTGGGCCCCCGGGGAGCGGGGGGAAATACAATGAGCAGTTCTTC
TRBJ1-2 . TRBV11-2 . CASSLVQGYYGYTF TGTGCCAGCAGCTTAGTACAGGGCTACTATGGCTACACCTTC
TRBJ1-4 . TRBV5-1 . CASSLRQGNEKLFF TGCGCCAGCAGCTTGCGGCAGGGGAATGAAAAACTGTTTTTT
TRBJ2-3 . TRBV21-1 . CASSEDRDSNTDTQYF TGTGCCAGCAGCGAAGATAGGGACAGCAACACAGATACGCAGTATTTT
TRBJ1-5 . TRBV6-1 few CASSEQGLGSQPQHF TGTGCCAGCAGTGAGCAGGGGCTGGGTAGCCAGCCCCAGCATTTT
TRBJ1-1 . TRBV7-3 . CASSLGQGEAFF TGTGCCAGCAGCTTAGGGCAGGGTGAAGCTTTCTTT
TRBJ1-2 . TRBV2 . CASRLQGMGNGYTF TGTGCCAGCAGGTTACAGGGAATGGGGAATGGCTACACCTTC
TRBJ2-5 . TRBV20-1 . CSASEGGQETQYF TGCAGTGCTAGTGAAGGGGGCCAAGAGACCCAGTACTTC
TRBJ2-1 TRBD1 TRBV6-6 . CASSSVGTGVGNEQFF TGTGCCAGCAGCTCGGTTGGGACAGGGGTAGGCAATGAGCAGTTCTTC
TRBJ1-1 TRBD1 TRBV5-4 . CASSLPTGSNTEAFF TGTGCCAGCAGCTTACCGACAGGGTCGAACACTGAAGCTTTCTTT
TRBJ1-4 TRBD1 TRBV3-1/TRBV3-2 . CASSQDPGTGGDEKLFF TGTGCCAGCAGCCAAGACCCGGGGACAGGGGGCGATGAAAAACTGTTTTTT
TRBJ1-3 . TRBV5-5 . CASSFIAGSSGNTIYF TGTGCCAGCAGCTTTATTGCGGGCAGCTCTGGAAACACCATATATTTT
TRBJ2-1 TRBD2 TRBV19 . CASSTPMGGSYNEQFF TGTGCCAGTAGTACCCCAATGGGGGGGTCCTACAATGAGCAGTTCTTC
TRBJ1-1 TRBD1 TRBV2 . CASRGIYRGSTEAFF TGTGCCAGCAGGGGGATTTACAGGGGGAGCACTGAAGCTTTCTTT
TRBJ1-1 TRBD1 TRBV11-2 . CASSFQRQGTEAFF TGTGCCAGCAGCTTTCAGCGACAGGGCACTGAAGCTTTCTTT